This T cell receptor beta chain was observed in a study of T cells in localized non-small cell lung cancer. Only in-frame clones appear in the TCRdb table, and some are missing; sequencing was by immunoSEQ multiplex PCR. The sample lists 40,000 to 65,000 clones; around four fifths were seen once. CDR3 length equals 16 residues. V was pared by 4 bases and J by 5 bases, with 17 bases between. Germline CDR1 reads SGHAT; CDR2 reads FQNNGV. Only one count was recorded for this clone. This TCR came from a man between 40 and 69 years old with stage III lung adenocarcinoma. Sequenced here: peripheral blood mononuclear cells, sampled before any cancer treatment. The chain is built from TRBV11-2 and TRBJ2-2, with D possibly matching TRBD1 (6 bases). The DNA for the CDR3 is TGTGCCAGCAGCTCCTACAGGGAAGCGAGGACCGGGGAGCTGTTTTTT. Translation: CASSSYREARTGELFF.